This T cell receptor (beta chain) is from a study of cytomegalovirus exposure and HLA in healthy donors. About the research overall: Later analysis reported that the roughly 120 validation repertoires shared the platform of the roughly 630 first-cohort repertoires. General study results and limits: Per published reports, the classifier diagnosed cytomegalovirus status with high specificity and sensitivity. There were about 160 TCR beta chains listed as cytomegalovirus-associated.

Concerning this clone: Its specificity is not known. The same CDR3 can be traced to other DNA sequences in this sample.

Germline V lookup: CDR1 SEHNR, CDR2 FQNEAQ (reference sequence). V lost 2 bases to trimming and J lost 2 bases, with 10 bases between them. The CDR3 length is 15 residues. The protocol was immunoSEQ multiplex PCR, while the TCRdb copy is restricted to in-frame clones and leaves out a portion. The sample consists of about 200,000 clones, about 83% of them appearing once. The receptor comes from a woman aged 18 to 35 in good health and CMV-seronegative. Material for sequencing was PBMCs. J is TRBJ1-5 and V is TRBV7-9; maybe TRBD1 (5 bases). CDR3 residues: CASSLQGEGNQPQHF. CDR3 sequence (DNA): TGTGCCAGCAGCTTACAGGGTGAGGGCAATCAGCCCCAGCATTTT. The whole variable domain, filled in from reference TRBV7-9 and TRBJ1-5, reads DTGVSQNPRHKITKRGQNVTFRCDPISEHNRLYWYRQTLGQGPEFLTYFQNEAQLEKSRLLSDRFSAERPKGSFSTLEIQRTEQGDSAMYLCASSLQGEGNQPQHFGDGTRLSIL.